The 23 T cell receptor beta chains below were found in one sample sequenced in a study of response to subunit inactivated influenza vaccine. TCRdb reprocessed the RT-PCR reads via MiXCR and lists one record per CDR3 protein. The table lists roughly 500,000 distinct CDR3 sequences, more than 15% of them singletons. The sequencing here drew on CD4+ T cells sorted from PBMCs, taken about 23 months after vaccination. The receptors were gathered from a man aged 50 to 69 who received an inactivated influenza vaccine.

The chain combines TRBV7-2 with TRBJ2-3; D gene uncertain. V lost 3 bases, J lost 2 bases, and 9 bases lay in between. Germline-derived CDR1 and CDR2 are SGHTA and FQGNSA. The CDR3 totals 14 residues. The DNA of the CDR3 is TGTGCCAGCAGCTTTGGGCTTTACACAGATACGCAGTATTTT. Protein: CASSFGLYTDTQYF.

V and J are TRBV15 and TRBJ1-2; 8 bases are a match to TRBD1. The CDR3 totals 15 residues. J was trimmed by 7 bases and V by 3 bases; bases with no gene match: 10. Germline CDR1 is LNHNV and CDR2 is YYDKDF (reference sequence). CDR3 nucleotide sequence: TGTGCCACCAGCAGGCCCCGGGCAGGGGGCGGTGGCTACACCTTC. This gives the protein CATSRPRAGGGGYTF.

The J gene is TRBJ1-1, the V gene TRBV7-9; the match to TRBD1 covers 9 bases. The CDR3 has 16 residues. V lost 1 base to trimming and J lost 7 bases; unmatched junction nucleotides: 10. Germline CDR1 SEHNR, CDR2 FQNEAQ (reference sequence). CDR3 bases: TGTGCCAGCAGCTTAGACTTAACAGGGGGCGCCGGTGAAGCTTTCTTT. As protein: CASSLDLTGGAGEAFF.

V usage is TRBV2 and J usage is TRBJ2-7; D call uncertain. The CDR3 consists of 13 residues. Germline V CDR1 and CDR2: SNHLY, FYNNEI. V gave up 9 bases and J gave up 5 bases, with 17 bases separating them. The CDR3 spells CARSKSTRDEQYF. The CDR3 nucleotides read TGTGCCAGATCGAAAAGTACAAGGGACGAGCAGTACTTC.

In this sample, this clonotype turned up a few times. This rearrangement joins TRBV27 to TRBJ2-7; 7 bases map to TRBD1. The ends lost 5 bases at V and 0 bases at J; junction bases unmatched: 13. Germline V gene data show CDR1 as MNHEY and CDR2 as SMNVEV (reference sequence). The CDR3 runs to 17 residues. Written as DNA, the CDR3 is TGTGCCAGCAGTCCCACACCTCGACAGGGATTCTCCTACGAGCAGTACTTC. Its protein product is CASSPTPRQGFSYEQYF.

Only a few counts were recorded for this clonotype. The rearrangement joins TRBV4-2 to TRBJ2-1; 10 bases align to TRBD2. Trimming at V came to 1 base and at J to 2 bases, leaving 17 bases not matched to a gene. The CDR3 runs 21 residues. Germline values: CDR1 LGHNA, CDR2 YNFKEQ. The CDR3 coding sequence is TGTGCCAGCAGCCAAGTCATTACAAGCGGGAGGGCCCCCGGCACCTACAATGAGCAGTTCTTC. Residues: CASSQVITSGRAPGTYNEQFF.

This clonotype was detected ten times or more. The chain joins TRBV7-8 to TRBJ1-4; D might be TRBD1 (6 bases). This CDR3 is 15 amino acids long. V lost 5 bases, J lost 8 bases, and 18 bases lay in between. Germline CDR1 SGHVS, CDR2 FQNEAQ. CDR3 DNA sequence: TGTGCCAGCAGCCCCAGAGGGGGTCGGGAGGAAAAACTGTTTTTT. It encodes CASSPRGGREEKLFF.

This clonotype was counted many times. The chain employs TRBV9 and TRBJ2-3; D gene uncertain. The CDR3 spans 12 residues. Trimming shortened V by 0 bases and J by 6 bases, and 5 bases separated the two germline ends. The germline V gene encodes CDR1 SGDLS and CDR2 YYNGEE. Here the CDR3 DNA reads TGTGCCAGCAGCGTAGTAGGGGATACGCAGTATTTT. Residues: CASSVVGDTQYF.

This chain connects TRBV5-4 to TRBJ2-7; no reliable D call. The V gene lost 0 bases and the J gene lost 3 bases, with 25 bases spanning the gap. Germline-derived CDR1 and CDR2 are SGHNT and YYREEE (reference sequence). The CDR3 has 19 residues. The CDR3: CASSLAVGSPIRINYEQYF. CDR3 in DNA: TGTGCCAGCAGCTTGGCTGTAGGCAGTCCGATTCGGATAAACTACGAGCAGTACTTC.

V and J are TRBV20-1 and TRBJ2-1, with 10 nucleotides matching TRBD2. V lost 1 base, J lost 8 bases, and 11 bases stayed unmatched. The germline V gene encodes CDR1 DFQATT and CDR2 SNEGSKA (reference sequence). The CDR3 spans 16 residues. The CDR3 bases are TGCAGTGCTAGAGTAATAGGTAGCGGGAGGAGGGATGAGCAGTTCTTC. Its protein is CSARVIGSGRRDEQFF.

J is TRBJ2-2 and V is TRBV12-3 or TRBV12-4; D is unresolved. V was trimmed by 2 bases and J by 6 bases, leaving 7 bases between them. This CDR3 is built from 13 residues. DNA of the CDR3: TGTGCCAGCAGTTTATGGGGATCCGGGGAGCTGTTTTTT. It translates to CASSLWGSGELFF.

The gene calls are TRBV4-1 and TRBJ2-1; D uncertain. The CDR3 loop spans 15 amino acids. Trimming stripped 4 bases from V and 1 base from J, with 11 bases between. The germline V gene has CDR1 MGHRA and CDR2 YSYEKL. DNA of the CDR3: TGCGCCAGCAGCCCGTTCGCGAGTTCCTACAATGAGCAGTTCTTC. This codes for CASSPFASSYNEQFF.

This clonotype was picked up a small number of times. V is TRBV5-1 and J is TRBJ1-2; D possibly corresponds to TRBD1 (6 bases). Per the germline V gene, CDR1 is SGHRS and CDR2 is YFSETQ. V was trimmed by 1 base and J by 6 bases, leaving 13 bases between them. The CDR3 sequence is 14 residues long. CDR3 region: CASSLSAGVDGYTF. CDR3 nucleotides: TGCGCCAGCAGCTTGTCTGCAGGGGTGGATGGCTACACCTTC. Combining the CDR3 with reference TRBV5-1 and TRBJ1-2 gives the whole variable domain KAGVTQTPRYLIKTRGQQVTLSCSPISGHRSVSWYQQTPGQGLQFLFEYFSETQRNKGNFPGRFSGRQFSNSRSEMNVSTLELGDSALYLCASSLSAGVDGYTFGSGTRLTVV.

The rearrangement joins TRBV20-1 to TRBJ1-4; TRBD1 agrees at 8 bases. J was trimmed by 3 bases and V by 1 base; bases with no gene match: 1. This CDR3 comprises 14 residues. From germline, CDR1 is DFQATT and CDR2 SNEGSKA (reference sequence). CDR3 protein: CSARGTGPNEKLFF. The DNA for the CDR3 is TGCAGTGCTAGAGGGACAGGGCCTAATGAAAAACTGTTTTTT.

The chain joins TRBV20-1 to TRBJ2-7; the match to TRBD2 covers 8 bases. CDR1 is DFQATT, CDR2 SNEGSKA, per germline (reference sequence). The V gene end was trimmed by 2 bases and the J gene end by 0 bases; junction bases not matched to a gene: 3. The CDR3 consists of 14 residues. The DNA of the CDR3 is TGCAGTGCTAGACCCAGCGGGAGCTCCTACGAGCAGTACTTC. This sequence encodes CSARPSGSSYEQYF.

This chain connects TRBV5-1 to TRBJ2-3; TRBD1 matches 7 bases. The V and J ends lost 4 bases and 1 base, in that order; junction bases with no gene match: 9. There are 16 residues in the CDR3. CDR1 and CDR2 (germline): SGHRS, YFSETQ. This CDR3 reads CASSPPTGSGTDTQYF. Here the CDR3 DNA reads TGCGCCAGCAGCCCCCCGACAGGGTCGGGCACAGATACGCAGTATTTT.

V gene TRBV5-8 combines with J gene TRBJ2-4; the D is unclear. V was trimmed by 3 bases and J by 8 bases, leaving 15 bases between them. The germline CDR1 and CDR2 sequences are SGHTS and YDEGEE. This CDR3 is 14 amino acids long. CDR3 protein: CASSYVGHQDIQYF. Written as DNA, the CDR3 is TGTGCCAGCAGCTATGTAGGTCATCAAGACATTCAGTACTTC. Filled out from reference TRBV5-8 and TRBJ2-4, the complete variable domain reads EAGVTQSPTHLIKTRGQQATLRCSPISGHTSVYWYQQALGLGLQFLLWYDEGEERNRGNFPPRFSGRQFPNYSSELNVNALELEDSALYLCASSYVGHQDIQYFGAGTRLSVL.

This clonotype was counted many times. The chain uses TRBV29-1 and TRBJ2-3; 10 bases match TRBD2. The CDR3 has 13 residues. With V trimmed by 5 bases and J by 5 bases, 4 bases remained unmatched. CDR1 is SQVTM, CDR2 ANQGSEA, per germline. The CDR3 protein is CSVLSGGEDTQYF. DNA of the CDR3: TGCAGCGTTCTCAGCGGGGGGGAAGATACGCAGTATTTT.

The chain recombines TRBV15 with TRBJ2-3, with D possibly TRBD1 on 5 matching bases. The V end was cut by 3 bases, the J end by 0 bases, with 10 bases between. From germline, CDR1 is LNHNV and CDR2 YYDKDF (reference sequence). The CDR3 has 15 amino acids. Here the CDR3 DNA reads TGTGCCACCAGCAGCCGACAGTCTAGCACAGATACGCAGTATTTT. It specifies CATSSRQSSTDTQYF.

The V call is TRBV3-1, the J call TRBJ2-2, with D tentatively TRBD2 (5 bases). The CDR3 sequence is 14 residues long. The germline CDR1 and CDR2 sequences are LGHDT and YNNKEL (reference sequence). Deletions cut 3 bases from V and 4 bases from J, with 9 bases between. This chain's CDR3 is CASSQLLATGELFF. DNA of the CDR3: TGTGCCAGCAGCCAGCTCCTAGCCACCGGGGAGCTGTTTTTT.

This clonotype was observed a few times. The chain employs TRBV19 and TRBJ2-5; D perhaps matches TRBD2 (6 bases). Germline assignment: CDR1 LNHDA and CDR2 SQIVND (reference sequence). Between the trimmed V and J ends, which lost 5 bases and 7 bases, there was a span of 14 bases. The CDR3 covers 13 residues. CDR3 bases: TGTGCCAGTAGTCCCACGGGAGCTGGGACCCAGTACTTC. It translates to CASSPTGAGTQYF.

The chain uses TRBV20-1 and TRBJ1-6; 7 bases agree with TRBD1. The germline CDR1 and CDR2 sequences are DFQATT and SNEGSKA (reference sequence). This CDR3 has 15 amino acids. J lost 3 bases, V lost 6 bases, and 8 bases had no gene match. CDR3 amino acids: CSAPGGQFYNSPLHF. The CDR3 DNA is TGCAGTGCCCCCGGGGGACAGTTCTATAATTCACCCCTCCACTTT.

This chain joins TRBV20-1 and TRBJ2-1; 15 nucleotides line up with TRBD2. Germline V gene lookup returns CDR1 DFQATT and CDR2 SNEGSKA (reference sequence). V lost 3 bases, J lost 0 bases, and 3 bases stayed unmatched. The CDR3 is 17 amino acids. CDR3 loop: CSARGLAGGTSYNEQFF. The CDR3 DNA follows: TGCAGTGCTAGGGGACTAGCGGGAGGAACCTCCTACAATGAGCAGTTCTTC.